This TCR beta chain was sequenced in a study of TIL therapy for anti-PD-1-resistant metastatic lung cancer. Study-wide context: Tumors were harvested before any PD-1/PD-L1 blockade. Tumors carried a median about 1.5 non-synonymous mutations per megabase. Study-wide results and limits: TIL clonotype persistence in blood showed no apparent association with response.

The immunoSEQ assay was v3. Clones were sequenced by immunoSEQ multiplex PCR, and TCRdb holds only the in-frame ones, with some missing. The profile covers about 50,000 clones, with roughly 78% appearing a single time and more than 4.5% taken by the ten largest. A remark on this clone: No antigen is known for it.

Indicated time point: pre-treatment sample, taken before nivolumab and TIL therapy. V was pared by 4 bases and J by 5 bases, with 14 bases between. There are 14 residues in the CDR3. Germline values: CDR1 LNHDA, CDR2 SQIVND (reference sequence). The sequence derives from a woman aged 30 to 85 with non-small cell lung cancer. Sample: blood, taken at baseline. The chain recombines TRBV19 with TRBJ2-5; no firm D call. The CDR3 spells CASSKRWDAETQYF. The CDR3 DNA reads as TGTGCCAGTAGTAAACGGTGGGATGCGGAGACCCAGTACTTC.